The rows below give T cell receptor beta chains drawn from one sample of a study of blood T cell repertoires in COVID-19. Profiled with immunoSEQ multiplex PCR; TCRdb holds only in-frame clones, not every one. Here the sample spans some 170,000 clones, 70% to 90% being singletons. The sequenced material came from peripheral blood. The receptors stem from a man aged 35-49 years with acute or convalescent COVID-19. Each CDR3 is given with its conserved first and last residue. Fields, in order: clone size, D gene, J gene, V gene, CDR3 protein, CDR3 DNA. A D gene is named only where the DNA matches it firmly. Part of the rows lack a size; the others show once, few, many or a class for expanded clones.

.,.,TRBJ1-2,TRBV30,CAWTPDSRVSGYTF,TGTGCCTGGACTCCGGACTCCCGCGTGAGTGGCTACACCTTC
few,.,TRBJ1-1,TRBV19,CASSTTGNTEAFF,TGTGCCAGTTCCACGACAGGGAACACTGAAGCTTTCTTT
.,TRBD1,TRBJ1-6,TRBV6-2/TRBV6-3,CASSSQGGGDNSPLHF,TGTGCCAGCAGTTCTCAGGGGGGAGGTGATAATTCACCCCTCCACTTT
few,.,TRBJ2-7,TRBV6-4,CASSGEQYF,TGTGCCAGCAGCGGCGAGCAGTACTTC
.,.,TRBJ1-1,TRBV5-1,CASSSQTSNTEAFF,TGCGCCAGCAGCTCACAGACAAGTAACACTGAAGCTTTCTTT
few,TRBD1,TRBJ2-7,TRBV6-5,CASTTGQGAYEQYF,TGTGCCAGCACCACCGGACAGGGGGCCTACGAGCAGTACTTC
.,.,TRBJ1-1,TRBV19,CASTRNQLMNTEAFF,TGTGCCAGTACCAGGAATCAGTTAATGAACACTGAAGCTTTCTTT
.,.,TRBJ1-3,TRBV5-5,CASSLEGAYTNTIYF,TGTGCCAGCAGCTTGGAAGGGGCGTACACCAACACCATATATTTT
.,.,TRBJ1-5,TRBV7-2,CASSRTSSNQPQHF,TGTGCCAGCAGCCGGACATCTAGCAATCAGCCCCAGCATTTT
.,TRBD1,TRBJ1-6,TRBV11-2,CASSLRQGGSPLHF,TGTGCCAGCAGCCTTAGACAGGGCGGTTCACCCCTCCACTTT
.,TRBD2,TRBJ2-7,TRBV27,CASSLSSGRVEQYF,TGTGCCAGCAGTTTATCTTCTGGGAGGGTCGAGCAGTACTTC
.,TRBD1,TRBJ1-1,TRBV13,CASSLRTGILNTEAFF,TGTGCCAGCAGCTTAAGGACAGGGATTTTGAACACTGAAGCTTTCTTT
.,.,TRBJ1-6,TRBV30,CAWSPTGVTFSSSYNSPLHF,TGTGCCTGGAGTCCCACAGGAGTGACTTTCTCAAGCTCCTATAATTCACCCCTCCACTTT
.,.,TRBJ1-1,TRBV11-2,CASSTGKQGAFF,TGTGCCAGCAGCACGGGGAAACAAGGAGCTTTCTTT
.,.,TRBJ1-5,TRBV4-2,CASSQAGGEKPQHF,TGTGCCAGCAGCCAAGCGGGGGGCGAAAAGCCCCAGCATTTT
.,.,TRBJ1-6,TRBV3-1/TRBV3-2,CASSRAGNNSPLHF,TGTGCCAGCAGCCGGGCGGGGAATAATTCACCCCTCCACTTT
.,TRBD1,TRBJ2-1,TRBV6-4,CASSDSETGGNEQFF,TGTGCCAGCAGTGACTCTGAGACAGGGGGCAATGAGCAGTTCTTC
.,TRBD2,TRBJ2-2,TRBV29-1,CSVVRGGNTGELFF,TGCAGCGTTGTACGGGGGGGGAACACCGGGGAGCTGTTTTTT
many,.,TRBJ1-5,TRBV30,CAWSGGSLDQPQHF,TGTGCCTGGAGTGGAGGGTCGCTGGATCAGCCCCAGCATTTT
.,TRBD1,TRBJ1-5,TRBV5-1,CASSLGDRAEQPQHF,TGCGCCAGCAGCTTAGGGGACAGGGCGGAGCAGCCCCAGCATTTT
.,TRBD1,TRBJ2-7,TRBV7-9,CASSLVYRGNYEQYF,TGTGCCAGCAGCTTAGTCTACAGGGGAAACTACGAGCAGTACTTC
.,.,TRBJ1-1,TRBV2,CASSEAMTVNTEAFF,TGTGCCAGCAGTGAAGCTATGACAGTTAACACTGAAGCTTTCTTT
.,.,TRBJ2-1,TRBV5-6,CASSLDQQDNEQFF,TGTGCCAGCAGCTTGGATCAACAGGACAATGAGCAGTTCTTC
.,.,TRBJ2-1,TRBV25-1,CASSVGGTVGSNEQFF,TGTGCCAGCAGTGTCGGAGGGACTGTAGGCTCGAATGAGCAGTTCTTC
once,.,TRBJ1-3,TRBV6-1,CASSEALQAGAGNTIYF,TGTGCCAGCAGTGAAGCGCTTCAGGCAGGGGCTGGAAACACCATATATTTT
.,TRBD2,TRBJ2-3,TRBV2,CASRVLAGGTDTQYF,TGTGCCAGCAGGGTACTAGCGGGGGGAACGGATACGCAGTATTTT
.,TRBD2,TRBJ2-7,TRBV3-1/TRBV3-2,CASSQVIRTSGGQSSYEQYF,TGTGCCAGCAGCCAAGTAATTAGGACTAGCGGGGGCCAGAGCTCCTACGAGCAGTACTTC
.,.,TRBJ1-2,TRBV5-8,CASSLVAGRLYGYTF,TGTGCCAGCAGCTTGGTTGCAGGGCGTCTCTATGGCTACACCTTC
.,.,TRBJ1-1,TRBV9,CASSSRGEAFF,TGTGCCAGCAGCTCAAGAGGTGAAGCTTTCTTT
.,TRBD1,TRBJ1-2,TRBV3-1/TRBV3-2,CASSALQGNYGYTF,TGTGCCAGCAGCGCACTACAGGGGAACTATGGCTACACCTTC
once,.,TRBJ2-1,TRBV20-1,CSATSYNEQFF,TGCAGTGCTACCTCTTACAATGAGCAGTTCTTC
.,.,TRBJ2-1,TRBV2,CASSDRRRQFF,TGTGCCAGCAGTGACAGGAGGCGGCAGTTCTTC
.,TRBD1,TRBJ2-1,TRBV10-3,CAISESGTGGLSRYNEQFF,TGTGCCATCAGTGAGTCGGGGACAGGGGGCCTTTCCAGGTACAATGAGCAGTTCTTC
.,.,TRBJ2-5,TRBV15,CATSDLGGRETQYF,TGTGCCACCAGCGACTTAGGGGGTCGAGAGACCCAGTACTTC
.,.,TRBJ1-6,TRBV18,CASSYTGQANSPLHF,TGTGCCAGCTCATATACAGGGCAGGCGAATTCACCCCTCCACTTT
.,TRBD2,TRBJ2-3,TRBV6-5,CASRLTGTSGGREYF,TGTGCCAGCAGACTTACCGGGACTAGCGGGGGCCGTGAGTATTTT
.,TRBD1,TRBJ1-4,TRBV24-1,CATIDRGSNEKLFF,TGTGCCACCATTGACAGGGGTTCTAATGAAAAACTGTTTTTT
few,.,TRBJ2-2,TRBV18,CASSPGQGNPGELFF,TGTGCCAGCTCACCAGGCCAGGGTAATCCCGGGGAGCTGTTTTTT
few,.,TRBJ1-1,TRBV6-5,CASSLGGRQTEAFF,TGTGCCAGCAGCTTAGGAGGGAGGCAGACTGAAGCTTTCTTT
once,.,TRBJ1-5,TRBV30,CAWSVKENQPQHF,TGTGCCTGGAGTGTGAAAGAGAATCAGCCCCAGCATTTT
.,.,TRBJ2-7,TRBV2,CASSEQGQVYEQYF,TGTGCCAGCAGCGAACAGGGCCAGGTCTACGAGCAGTACTTC
once,TRBD2,TRBJ2-5,TRBV2,CASNSGGVQETQYF,TGTGCCAGCAACAGCGGGGGGGTTCAAGAGACCCAGTACTTC
.,.,TRBJ2-1,TRBV5-4,CASSSGGGGRNEQFF,TGTGCCAGCAGCTCCGGAGGGGGGGGCCGGAATGAGCAGTTCTTC
.,TRBD1,TRBJ1-2,TRBV28,CASSRTGAYGYTF,TGTGCCAGCAGTCGGACAGGAGCCTATGGCTACACCTTC
once,.,TRBJ1-5,TRBV5-1,CASSWEGASNQPQHF,TGCGCCAGCAGCTGGGAAGGGGCGAGCAATCAGCCCCAGCATTTT